This TCR beta chain emerged from a study of cytomegalovirus exposure and HLA in healthy donors. Overall study findings and caveats: Further analysis, carried out later, found HLA-associated TCR beta chains more clonally expanded than equally common other chains. Later analysis reportedly placed an Asian-associated ancestry cluster below the roughly 690-donor mean in N-insertions. Previous analysis showed most TCR beta V segments were productive about 90% or about 30% of the time.

It was with 60 Vbeta and 13 Jbeta primers that the PCR ran. Sequenced by immunoSEQ multiplex PCR; TCRdb stores in-frame clones only, minus some. This sample carries tens of thousands of clones, about 70% of them seen once, and the ten largest clones take around 2.3%. J was trimmed by 2 bases and V by 6 bases; bases with no gene match: 3. This CDR3 region has 15 residues. Looked up from germline, CDR1 is ENHRY and CDR2 is SYGVKD. In regard to this clone: No antigen is known for it.

The chain carries TRBV10-3 and TRBJ2-1, with TRBD1 identical over 11 bases. The TCR originated in a man younger than 40 in good health and CMV-seronegative. The sequencing sample was made of PBMCs. CDR3 residues: CAIRRTGGAYNEQFF. CDR3 in DNA: TGTGCCATCAGACGGACAGGGGGCGCCTACAATGAGCAGTTCTTC.